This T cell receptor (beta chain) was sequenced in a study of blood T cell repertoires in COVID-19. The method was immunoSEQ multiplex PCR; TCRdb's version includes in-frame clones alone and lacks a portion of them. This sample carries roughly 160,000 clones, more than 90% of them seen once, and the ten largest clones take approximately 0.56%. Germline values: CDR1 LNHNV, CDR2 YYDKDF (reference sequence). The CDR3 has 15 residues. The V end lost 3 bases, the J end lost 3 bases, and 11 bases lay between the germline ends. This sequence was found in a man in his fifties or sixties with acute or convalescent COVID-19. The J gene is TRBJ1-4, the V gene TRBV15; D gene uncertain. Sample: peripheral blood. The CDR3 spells CATSSLSGSNEKLFF. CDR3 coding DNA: TGTGCCACCAGCAGCTTATCGGGATCTAATGAAAAACTGTTTTTT.